These 2 T cell receptor beta chains were all obtained from the same sample, sequenced in a study of shared clonotypes between healthy human individuals. The repertoire was sequenced with immunoSEQ multiplex PCR; TCRdb's copy has only in-frame clones and lacks some. The repertoire holds roughly 2.5 million clones, with around nine tenths as singletons. Sequencing was performed on naive CD4+ T cells sorted from blood. The sample's subset: CD45RA+ positively selected. These receptors all come from a man younger than 30 in good health.

The chain joins TRBV6-1 to TRBJ1-3, with D maybe TRBD1 (6 bases). Germline V gene data show CDR1 as MNHNS and CDR2 as SASEGT. Deletions cut 8 bases from V and 7 bases from J, with 18 bases between. The CDR3 loop spans 14 amino acids. CDR3 residues: CASLVGGGTNTIYF. CDR3 DNA sequence: TGTGCCAGCTTGGTGGGGGGGGGCACGAACACCATATATTTT.

This clone was detected only once. V gene TRBV4-3 combines with J gene TRBJ1-1; no clear D gene. This CDR3 contains 13 residues. Trimming stripped 4 bases from V and 0 bases from J, with 6 bases between. The germline V gene has CDR1 LGHNA and CDR2 YSLEER. CDR3 protein: CASSLTMNTEAFF. The CDR3 bases are TGCGCCAGCAGCCTGACAATGAACACTGAAGCTTTCTTT.